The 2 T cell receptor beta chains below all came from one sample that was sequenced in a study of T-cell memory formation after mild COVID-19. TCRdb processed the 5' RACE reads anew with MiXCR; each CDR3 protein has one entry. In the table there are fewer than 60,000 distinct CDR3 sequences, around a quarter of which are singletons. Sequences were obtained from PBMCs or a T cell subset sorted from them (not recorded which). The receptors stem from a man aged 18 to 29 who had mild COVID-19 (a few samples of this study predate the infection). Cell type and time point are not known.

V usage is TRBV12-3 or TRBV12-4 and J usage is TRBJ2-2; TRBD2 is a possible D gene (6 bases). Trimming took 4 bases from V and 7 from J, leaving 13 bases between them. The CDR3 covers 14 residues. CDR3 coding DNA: TGTGCCAGCAGTTCTGGGACTCAGGGCGGGGAGCTGTTTTTT. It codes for CASSSGTQGGELFF.

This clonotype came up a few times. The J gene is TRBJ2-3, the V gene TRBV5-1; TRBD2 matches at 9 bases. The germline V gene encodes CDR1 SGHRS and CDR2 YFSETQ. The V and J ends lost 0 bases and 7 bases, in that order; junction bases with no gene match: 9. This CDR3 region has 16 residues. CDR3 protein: CASSLEYAGGPNTQYF. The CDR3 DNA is TGCGCCAGCAGCTTGGAATATGCGGGGGGGCCGAATACGCAGTATTTT.